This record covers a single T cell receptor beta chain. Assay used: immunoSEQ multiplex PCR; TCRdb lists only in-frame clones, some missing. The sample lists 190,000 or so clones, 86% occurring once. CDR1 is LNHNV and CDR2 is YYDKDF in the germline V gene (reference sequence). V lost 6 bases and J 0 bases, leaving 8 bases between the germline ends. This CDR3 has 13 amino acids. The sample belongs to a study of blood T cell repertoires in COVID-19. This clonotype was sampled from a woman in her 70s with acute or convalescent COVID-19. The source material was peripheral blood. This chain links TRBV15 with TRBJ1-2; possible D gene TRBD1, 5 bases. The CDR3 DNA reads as TGTGCCACCAGGCGGGGGACTAACTATGGCTACACCTTC. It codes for CATRRGTNYGYTF.